Included here is one TCR beta chain sequence, with context. Antigen unknown. This sample is part of a study of cytomegalovirus exposure and HLA in healthy donors. Study-level points and caveats: Cytomegalovirus status was reportedly diagnosed by the classifier with high specificity and sensitivity. An observed cluster of highly shared sequence variants was recorded as a likely sequencing artifact. The authors enumerated around 150 TCR beta chains as linked to cytomegalovirus.

Germline values: CDR1 SGHAT, CDR2 FQNNGV. V shed 9 bases and J 6 bases; nucleotides not matched to a gene: 11. The CDR3 sequence is 13 residues long. A multiplex PCR was run with 60 Vbeta primers and 13 Jbeta primers. TCRdb's copy holds only in-frame clones and misses some; the assay was immunoSEQ multiplex PCR. Here the sample spans about 130,000 clones, roughly a tenth being singletons. The sample was PBMCs. J is TRBJ2-7 and V is TRBV11-2; 7 nucleotides line up with TRBD1. The TCR sequence derives from a woman aged 18-29 years in good health and CMV-seropositive. CDR3 residues: CARLKDRSLEQYF. In nucleotides, the CDR3 is TGTGCCAGGCTAAAGGACAGGTCCCTCGAGCAGTACTTC.